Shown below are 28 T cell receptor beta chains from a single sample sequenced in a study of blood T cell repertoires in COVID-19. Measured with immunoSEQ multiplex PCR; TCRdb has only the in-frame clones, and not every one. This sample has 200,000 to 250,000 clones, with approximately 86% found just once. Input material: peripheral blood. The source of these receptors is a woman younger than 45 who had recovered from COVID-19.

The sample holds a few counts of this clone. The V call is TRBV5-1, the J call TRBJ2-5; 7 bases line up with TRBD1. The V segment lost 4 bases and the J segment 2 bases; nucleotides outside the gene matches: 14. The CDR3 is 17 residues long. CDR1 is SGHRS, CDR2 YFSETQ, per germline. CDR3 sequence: CASSAWTGYALQETQYF. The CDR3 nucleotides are TGCGCCAGCAGCGCCTGGACAGGCTACGCCCTACAAGAGACCCAGTACTTC.

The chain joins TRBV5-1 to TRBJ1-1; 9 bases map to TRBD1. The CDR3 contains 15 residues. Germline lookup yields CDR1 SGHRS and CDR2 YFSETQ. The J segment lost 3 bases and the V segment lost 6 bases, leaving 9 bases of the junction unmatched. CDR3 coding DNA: TGCGCCAGCACCCGTACAGGGGGCCAATACACTGAAGCTTTCTTT. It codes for CASTRTGGQYTEAFF.

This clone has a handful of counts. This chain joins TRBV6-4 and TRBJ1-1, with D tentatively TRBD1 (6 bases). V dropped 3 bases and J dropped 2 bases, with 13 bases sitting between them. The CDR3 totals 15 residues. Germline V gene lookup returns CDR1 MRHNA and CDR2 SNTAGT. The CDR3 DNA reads TGTGCCAGCAGTGAGCGGGCAGGGGAAAACACTGAAGCTTTCTTT. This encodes CASSERAGENTEAFF.

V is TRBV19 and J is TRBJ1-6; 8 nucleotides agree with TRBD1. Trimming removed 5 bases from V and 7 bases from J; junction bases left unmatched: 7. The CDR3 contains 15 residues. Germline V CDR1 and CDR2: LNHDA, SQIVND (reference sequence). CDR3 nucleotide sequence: TGTGCCAGTAGTGCCCGACAGGGGTTGAATTCACCCCTCCACTTT. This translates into CASSARQGLNSPLHF.

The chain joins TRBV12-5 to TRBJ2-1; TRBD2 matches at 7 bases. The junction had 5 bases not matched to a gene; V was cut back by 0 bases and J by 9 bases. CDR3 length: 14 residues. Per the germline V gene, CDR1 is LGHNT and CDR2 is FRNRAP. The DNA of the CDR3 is TGTGCTAGTGGTTTGGTACCCAGGGAGGGTGAGCAGTTCTTC. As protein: CASGLVPREGEQFF. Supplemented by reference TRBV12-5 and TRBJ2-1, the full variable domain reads DARVTQTPRHKVTEMGQEVTMRCQPILGHNTVFWYRQTMMQGLELLAYFRNRAPLDDSGMPKDRFSAEMPDATLATLKIQPSEPRDSAVYFCASGLVPREGEQFFGPGTRLTVL.

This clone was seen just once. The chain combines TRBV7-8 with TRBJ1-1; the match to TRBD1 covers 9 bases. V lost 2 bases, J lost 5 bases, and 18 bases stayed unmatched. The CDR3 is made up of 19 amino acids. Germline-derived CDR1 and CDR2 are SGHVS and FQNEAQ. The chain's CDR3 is CASSLYSKGTGPLETEAFF. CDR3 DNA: TGTGCCAGCAGCTTATATTCGAAAGGGACAGGGCCTTTGGAGACTGAAGCTTTCTTT.

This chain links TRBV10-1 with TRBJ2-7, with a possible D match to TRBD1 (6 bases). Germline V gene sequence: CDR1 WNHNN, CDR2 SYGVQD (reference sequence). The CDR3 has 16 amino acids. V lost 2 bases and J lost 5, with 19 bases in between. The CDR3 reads CASSESHTGNCHEQYF. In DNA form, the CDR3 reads TGCGCCAGCAGTGAGAGTCATACAGGGAATTGTCACGAGCAGTACTTC.

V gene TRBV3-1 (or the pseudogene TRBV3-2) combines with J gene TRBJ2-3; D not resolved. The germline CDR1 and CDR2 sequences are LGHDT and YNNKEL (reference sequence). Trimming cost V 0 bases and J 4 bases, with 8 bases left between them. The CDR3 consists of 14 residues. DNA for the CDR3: TGTGCCAGCAGCCAAGATGTGAGAGCAGATACGCAGTATTTT. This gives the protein CASSQDVRADTQYF.

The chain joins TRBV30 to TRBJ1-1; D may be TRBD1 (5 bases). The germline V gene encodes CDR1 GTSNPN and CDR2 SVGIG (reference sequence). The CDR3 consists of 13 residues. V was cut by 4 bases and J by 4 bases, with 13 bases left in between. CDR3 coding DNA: TGTGCCTGGAACGGGGGTAAGGCCACTGAAGCTTTCTTT. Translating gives CAWNGGKATEAFF.

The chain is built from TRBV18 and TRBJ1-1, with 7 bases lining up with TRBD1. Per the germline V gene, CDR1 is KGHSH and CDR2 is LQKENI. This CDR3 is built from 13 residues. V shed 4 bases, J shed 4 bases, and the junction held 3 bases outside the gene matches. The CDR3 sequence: CASSRDRATEAFF. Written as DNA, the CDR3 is TGTGCCAGCTCACGGGACAGAGCCACTGAAGCTTTCTTT.

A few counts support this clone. CDR3 sequence (DNA): TGTGCCAGCACCGTTAGAGGAGGGCCTGAGGGCAATGAGCAGTTCTTC. The encoded protein is CASTVRGGPEGNEQFF. The V and J genes are TRBV27 and TRBJ2-1; tentative D call: TRBD2 (6 bases). The ends were cut back, 7 bases at V and 6 bases at J, with 22 bases in the middle. Germline CDR1 is MNHEY and CDR2 is SMNVEV (reference sequence). The CDR3 is 16 residues long.

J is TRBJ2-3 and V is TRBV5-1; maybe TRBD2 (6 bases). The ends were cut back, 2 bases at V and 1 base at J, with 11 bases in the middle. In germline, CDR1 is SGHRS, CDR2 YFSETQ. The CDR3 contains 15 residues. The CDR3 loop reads CASSFTSTGTDTQYF. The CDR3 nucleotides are TGCGCCAGCAGCTTTACTAGCACTGGCACAGATACGCAGTATTTT.

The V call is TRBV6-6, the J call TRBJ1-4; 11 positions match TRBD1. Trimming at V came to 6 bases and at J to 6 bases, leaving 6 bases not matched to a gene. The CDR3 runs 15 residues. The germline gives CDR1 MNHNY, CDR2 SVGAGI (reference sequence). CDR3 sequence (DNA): TGTGCCAGCAGCCCTAGGGACAGGGGGTATGAAAAACTGTTTTTT. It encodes CASSPRDRGYEKLFF.

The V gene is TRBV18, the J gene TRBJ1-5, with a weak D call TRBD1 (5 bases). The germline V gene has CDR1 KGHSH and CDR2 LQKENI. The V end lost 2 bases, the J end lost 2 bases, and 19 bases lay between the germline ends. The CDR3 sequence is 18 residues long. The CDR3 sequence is CASSPVGKGRVGNQPQHF. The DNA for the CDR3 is TGTGCCAGCTCACCAGTGGGAAAGGGGCGTGTGGGCAATCAGCCCCAGCATTTT.

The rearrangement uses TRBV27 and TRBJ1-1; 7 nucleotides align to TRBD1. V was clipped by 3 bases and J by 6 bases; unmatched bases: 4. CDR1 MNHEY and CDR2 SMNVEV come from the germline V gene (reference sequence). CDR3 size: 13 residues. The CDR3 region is CASSFRQGPEAFF. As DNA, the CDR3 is TGTGCCAGCAGTTTCCGACAGGGTCCTGAAGCTTTCTTT.

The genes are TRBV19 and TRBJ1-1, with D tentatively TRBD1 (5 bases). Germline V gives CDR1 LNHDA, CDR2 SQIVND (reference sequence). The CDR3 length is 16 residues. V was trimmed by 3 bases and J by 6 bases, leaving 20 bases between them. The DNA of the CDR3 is TGTGCCAGTAGTATCCAGACATGGCTGGGGGGTGCTGAAGCTTTCTTT. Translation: CASSIQTWLGGAEAFF.

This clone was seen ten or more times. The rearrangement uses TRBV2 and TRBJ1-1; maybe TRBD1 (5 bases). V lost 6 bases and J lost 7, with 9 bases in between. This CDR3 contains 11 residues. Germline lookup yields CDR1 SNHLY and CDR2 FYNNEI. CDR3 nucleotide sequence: TGTGCCAGCAGCTATGACAGTGAAGCTTTCTTT. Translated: CASSYDSEAFF.

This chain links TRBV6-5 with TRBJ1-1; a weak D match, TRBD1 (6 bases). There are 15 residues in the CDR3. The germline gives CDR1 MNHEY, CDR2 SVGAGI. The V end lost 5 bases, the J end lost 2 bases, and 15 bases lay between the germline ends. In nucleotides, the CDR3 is TGTGCCAGCAGTACACAAGGGGGGGGTAACACTGAAGCTTTCTTT. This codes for CASSTQGGGNTEAFF.

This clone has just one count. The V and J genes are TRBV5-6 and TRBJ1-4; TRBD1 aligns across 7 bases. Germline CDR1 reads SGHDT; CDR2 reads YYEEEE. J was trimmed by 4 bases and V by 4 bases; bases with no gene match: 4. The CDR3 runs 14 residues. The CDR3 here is CASSPTGNNEKLFF. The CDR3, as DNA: TGTGCCAGCAGCCCGACAGGGAATAATGAAAAACTGTTTTTT.

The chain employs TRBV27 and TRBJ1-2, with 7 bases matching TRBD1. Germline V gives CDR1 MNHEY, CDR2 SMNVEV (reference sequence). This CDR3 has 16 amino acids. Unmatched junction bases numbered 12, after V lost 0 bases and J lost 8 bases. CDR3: CASSLSPDRVFGGYTF. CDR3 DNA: TGTGCCAGCAGTTTATCACCCGACAGGGTTTTCGGGGGCTACACCTTC.

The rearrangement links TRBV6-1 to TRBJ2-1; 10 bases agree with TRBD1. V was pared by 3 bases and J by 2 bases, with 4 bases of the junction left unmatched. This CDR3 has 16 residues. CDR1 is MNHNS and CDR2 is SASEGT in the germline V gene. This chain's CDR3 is CASSDGTGEPYNEQFF. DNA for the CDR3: TGTGCCAGCAGTGATGGGACAGGGGAGCCCTACAATGAGCAGTTCTTC.

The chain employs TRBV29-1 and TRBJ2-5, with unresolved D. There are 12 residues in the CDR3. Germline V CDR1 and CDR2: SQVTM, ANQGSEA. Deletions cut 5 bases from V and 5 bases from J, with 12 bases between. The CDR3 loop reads CSVRRGVETQYF. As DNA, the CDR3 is TGCAGCGTTAGAAGAGGAGTGGAGACCCAGTACTTC.

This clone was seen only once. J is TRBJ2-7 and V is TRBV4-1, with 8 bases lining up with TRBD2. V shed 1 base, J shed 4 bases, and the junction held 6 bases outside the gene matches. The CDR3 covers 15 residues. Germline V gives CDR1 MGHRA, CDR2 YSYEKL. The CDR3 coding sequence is TGCGCCAGCAGCCAAGGTCCGGGGGGGCAGTACGAGCAGTACTTC. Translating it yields CASSQGPGGQYEQYF.

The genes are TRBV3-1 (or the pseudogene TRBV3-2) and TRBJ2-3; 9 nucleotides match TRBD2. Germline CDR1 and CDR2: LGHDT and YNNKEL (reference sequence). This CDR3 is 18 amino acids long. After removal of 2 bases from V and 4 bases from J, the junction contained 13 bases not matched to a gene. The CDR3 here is CASSQTAAWTSVSDTQYF. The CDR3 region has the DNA TGTGCCAGCAGCCAAACCGCCGCCTGGACTAGCGTCTCAGATACGCAGTATTTT.

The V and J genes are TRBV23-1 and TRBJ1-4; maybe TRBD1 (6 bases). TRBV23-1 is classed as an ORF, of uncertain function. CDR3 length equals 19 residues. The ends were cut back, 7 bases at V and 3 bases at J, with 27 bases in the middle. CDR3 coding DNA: TGCGCCAGCAACCCACAAGCCGATAGGACAGTTTGGCCTAATGAAAAACTGTTTTTT. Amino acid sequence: CASNPQADRTVWPNEKLFF.

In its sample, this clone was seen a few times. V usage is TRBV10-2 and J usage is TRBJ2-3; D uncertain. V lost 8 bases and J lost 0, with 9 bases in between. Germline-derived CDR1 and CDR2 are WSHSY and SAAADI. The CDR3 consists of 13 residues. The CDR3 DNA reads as TGCGCCAGCGCCACCGGTAGCACAGATACGCAGTATTTT. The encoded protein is CASATGSTDTQYF.

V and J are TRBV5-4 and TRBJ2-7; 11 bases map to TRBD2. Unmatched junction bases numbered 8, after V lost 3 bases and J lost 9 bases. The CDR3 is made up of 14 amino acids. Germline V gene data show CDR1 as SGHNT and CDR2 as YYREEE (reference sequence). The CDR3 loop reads CASSSTSGALGQYF. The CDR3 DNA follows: TGTGCCAGCAGCTCGACTAGCGGGGCCCTCGGGCAGTACTTC.

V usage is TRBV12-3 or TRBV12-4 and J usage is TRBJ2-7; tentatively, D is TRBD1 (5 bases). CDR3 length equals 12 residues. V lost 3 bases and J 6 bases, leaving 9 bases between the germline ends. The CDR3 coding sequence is TGTGCCAGCAGTTTCAGGGCGCGCGAGCAGTACTTC. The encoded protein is CASSFRAREQYF.